These 29 T cell receptor beta chains were sequenced from one sample in a study of blood T cell repertoires in COVID-19. Sequenced by immunoSEQ multiplex PCR; TCRdb stores in-frame clones only, minus some. The sample consists of 150,000 to 200,000 clones, over 70% of them appearing once. The sample was PBMCs or T cells enriched from blood (not recorded which). These receptors all stem from a woman aged 55-75 years who had recovered from COVID-19.

This clone has just a few counts. V and J are TRBV30 and TRBJ2-1, with TRBD2 matching over 7 bases. J lost 6 bases, V lost 3 bases, and 2 bases had no gene match. The CDR3 spans 12 residues. The V gene's germline CDR1 is GTSNPN and CDR2 SVGIG (reference sequence). The CDR3 is CAWSASGNEQFF. As DNA, the CDR3 is TGTGCCTGGAGCGCTAGCGGCAATGAGCAGTTCTTC.

The chain links TRBV7-2 to TRBJ2-5, with 8 bases aligning to TRBD2. CDR3 size: 15 residues. After removal of 1 base from V and 4 bases from J, the junction contained 5 bases not matched to a gene. Germline CDR1 and CDR2: SGHTA and FQGNSA. CDR3 bases: TGTGCCAGCAGCTTAGGGTCGGGGGGGCGAGAGACCCAGTACTTC. Translation gives CASSLGSGGRETQYF.

The chain recombines TRBV29-1 with TRBJ1-1, with TRBD1 matching 7 bases. Germline V CDR1 and CDR2: SQVTM, ANQGSEA. V lost 7 bases, J lost 7 bases, and 6 bases stayed unmatched. This CDR3 is 11 amino acids long. The CDR3 here is CSERTGNEAFF. The CDR3 DNA follows: TGCAGCGAAAGGACAGGCAATGAAGCTTTCTTT.

The chain combines TRBV18 with TRBJ1-2, with D possibly being TRBD1 (5 bases). V lost 0 bases, J lost 3 bases, and 14 bases lay in between. The germline V gene encodes CDR1 KGHSH and CDR2 LQKENI. The CDR3 length is 16 residues. CDR3 sequence reads: CASSPPTGALDYGYTF. CDR3 DNA sequence: TGTGCCAGCTCACCACCTACTGGGGCTCTAGACTATGGCTACACCTTC.

The gene calls are TRBV4-2 and TRBJ2-1; 9 nucleotides agree with TRBD2. The germline V gene has CDR1 LGHNA and CDR2 YNFKEQ. The CDR3 is made up of 16 amino acids. V shed 2 bases and J 6 bases; nucleotides not matched to a gene: 8. For the CDR3, the DNA is TGTGCCAGCAGCCAATCTGGGCGGGGGGGCGTCAATGAGCAGTTCTTC. It translates to CASSQSGRGGVNEQFF.

The rearrangement links TRBV19 to TRBJ2-3, with D perhaps matching TRBD1 (7 bases). The CDR3 loop spans 13 amino acids. With 5 bases removed from V and 6 bases from J, the gap between germline ends came to 12 bases. Per the germline V gene, CDR1 is LNHDA and CDR2 is SQIVND (reference sequence). The CDR3 sequence: CASSSGGRDTQYF. CDR3 nucleotide sequence: TGTGCCAGTAGTTCAGGGGGGCGCGATACGCAGTATTTT.

The genes are TRBV27 and TRBJ2-3; possibly TRBD2 for D (5 bases). V lost 5 bases and J lost 1, with 13 bases in between. Germline V gene data show CDR1 as MNHEY and CDR2 as SMNVEV (reference sequence). The CDR3 sequence is 15 residues long. The CDR3 here is CASSPQRDRTDTQYF. CDR3 DNA: TGTGCCAGCAGTCCACAACGGGATCGCACAGATACGCAGTATTTT.

The chain employs TRBV12-3 or TRBV12-4 and TRBJ2-5; D possibly corresponds to TRBD2 (5 bases). Trimming took 4 bases from V and 2 from J, leaving 8 bases between them. The CDR3 contains 13 residues. The CDR3 DNA is TGTGCCAGCAGTTGGCTAGCACAAGAGACCCAGTACTTC. Translating it yields CASSWLAQETQYF.

The chain has TRBV6-5 and TRBJ1-1; D not certain. Germline CDR1 is MNHEY and CDR2 is SVGAGI. The CDR3 runs 13 residues. Trimming took off 7 bases at V and 4 bases at J, with 13 bases between the two ends. The CDR3 DNA sequence: TGTGCCAGCAAAGTCGGGGAGGGCACTGAAGCTTTCTTT. This sequence encodes CASKVGEGTEAFF.

The chain couples TRBV30 to TRBJ1-1; weak D call: TRBD1 (5 bases). The germline V and J ends were trimmed by 5 bases and 1 base, with 14 bases remaining between them. There are 14 residues in the CDR3. In germline, CDR1 is GTSNPN, CDR2 SVGIG (reference sequence). The CDR3 region is CAWGKGQGNTEAFF. CDR3 in DNA: TGTGCCTGGGGGAAAGGGCAGGGGAACACTGAAGCTTTCTTT.

The J gene is TRBJ1-1, the V gene TRBV10-2; D remains ambiguous. The germline CDR1 and CDR2 sequences are WSHSY and SAAADI. The germline V and J ends were trimmed by 7 bases and 5 bases, with 14 bases remaining between them. This CDR3 contains 13 residues. DNA of the CDR3: TGCGCCAGCAAGGCAGGAACTGGGACTGAAGCTTTCTTT. Translation gives CASKAGTGTEAFF.

The rearrangement links TRBV7-6 to TRBJ2-3; TRBD2 matches at 9 bases. This CDR3 has 16 residues. V was clipped by 1 base and J by 6 bases; unmatched bases: 8. Germline CDR1 SGHVS, CDR2 FNYEAQ. In nucleotides, the CDR3 is TGTGCCAGCAGCTTAGGCCCCGCGGGGGGGATGGATACGCAGTATTTT. Protein sequence: CASSLGPAGGMDTQYF.

This clone occurred many times. The chain recombines TRBV25-1 with TRBJ1-1, with 8 bases that match TRBD1. The CDR3 totals 15 residues. Germline V gene data show CDR1 as MGHDK and CDR2 as SYGVNS. Trimming took 2 bases from V and 3 from J; bases not matched to a gene: 5. The CDR3 reads CASSESATGDTEAFF. CDR3 sequence (DNA): TGTGCCAGCAGTGAAAGTGCGACAGGGGACACTGAAGCTTTCTTT.

The chain uses TRBV9 and TRBJ2-7; 9 bases are shared with TRBD2. The CDR3 extends over 15 amino acids. Unmatched junction bases numbered 3, after V lost 0 bases and J lost 2 bases. CDR1 is SGDLS, CDR2 YYNGEE, per germline. The CDR3 coding sequence is TGTGCCAGCAGCGTAGGCGGGGGGGCGGCCTACGAGCAGTACTTC. Its protein is CASSVGGGAAYEQYF.

This clone was recorded only once. The CDR3 spells CASSLQGFTDTQYF. For the CDR3, the DNA is TGTGCCAGCAGCTTACAGGGTTTCACAGATACGCAGTATTTT. The chain uses TRBV7-9 and TRBJ2-3, with D tentatively TRBD1 (5 bases). With 2 bases removed from V and 2 bases from J, the gap between germline ends came to 8 bases. Per the germline V gene, CDR1 is SEHNR and CDR2 is FQNEAQ (reference sequence). This CDR3 has 14 residues. The full variable domain, its missing parts supplied by reference TRBV7-9 and TRBJ2-3, is DTGVSQNPRHKITKRGQNVTFRCDPISEHNRLYWYRQTLGQGPEFLTYFQNEAQLEKSRLLSDRFSAERPKGSFSTLEIQRTEQGDSAMYLCASSLQGFTDTQYFGPGTRLTVL.

The chain carries TRBV10-3 and TRBJ2-1; no definite D call. Trimming pared 3 bases from V and 8 bases from J, leaving 5 bases between. Germline V lookup: CDR1 ENHRY, CDR2 SYGVKD. The CDR3 contains 11 residues. The DNA for the CDR3 is TGTGCCATCAGTGAAGCGTATGAGCAGTTCTTC. Translation: CAISEAYEQFF.

V gene TRBV7-2 combines with J gene TRBJ2-7, with 10 bases aligning to TRBD1. Trimming cost V 0 bases and J 6 bases; bases outside gene matches: 5. This CDR3 region has 15 residues. Germline V gives CDR1 SGHTA, CDR2 FQGNSA. CDR3 loop: CASSLAPGQGGEQYF. For the CDR3, the DNA is TGTGCCAGCAGCTTAGCGCCTGGACAGGGGGGCGAGCAGTACTTC. Together with reference TRBV7-2 and TRBJ2-7, the CDR3 gives the full variable domain: GAGVSQSPSNKVTEKGKDVELRCDPISGHTALYWYRQSLGQGLEFLIYFQGNSAPDKSGLPSDRFSAERTGGSVSTLTIQRTQQEDSAVYLCASSLAPGQGGEQYFGPGTRLTVT.

J is TRBJ2-7 and V is TRBV19; TRBD1 agrees at 9 bases. V gave up 5 bases and J gave up 2 bases; unmatched junction bases: 7. From germline, CDR1 is LNHDA and CDR2 SQIVND (reference sequence). This CDR3 is 15 amino acids long. The CDR3 sequence: CASSVQGARTYEQYF. CDR3 coding DNA: TGTGCCAGTAGTGTACAGGGGGCGCGCACCTACGAGCAGTACTTC.

The chain has TRBV2 and TRBJ1-2, with D tentatively TRBD1 (6 bases). Trimming removed 6 bases from V and 3 bases from J, with 17 bases in between. Germline V gene sequence: CDR1 SNHLY, CDR2 FYNNEI. The CDR3 contains 15 residues. This CDR3 is CASRIQGSGDYGYTF. The CDR3 coding sequence is TGTGCCAGCAGGATACAGGGTAGTGGGGACTATGGCTACACCTTC.

V is TRBV5-1 and J is TRBJ1-6; TRBD1 aligns across 8 bases. The CDR3 totals 15 residues. With V trimmed by 0 bases and J by 7 bases, 3 bases remained unmatched. CDR1 is SGHRS and CDR2 is YFSETQ in the germline V gene. The CDR3 sequence is CASSLVRQGNSPLHF. The CDR3 bases are TGCGCCAGCAGCTTGGTCCGACAGGGGAATTCACCCCTCCACTTT.

This rearrangement joins TRBV7-2 to TRBJ1-2; TRBD1 matches 10 bases. The CDR3 is 15 residues long. J was trimmed by 8 bases and V by 0 bases; bases with no gene match: 6. The germline V gene has CDR1 SGHTA and CDR2 FQGNSA. CDR3 loop: CASSLADRGPGGYTF. The CDR3 nucleotides are TGTGCCAGCAGCTTAGCAGACAGGGGGCCGGGCGGCTACACCTTC.

The chain carries TRBV12-5 and TRBJ1-1; 7 positions match TRBD1. CDR3 length: 15 residues. Germline V gives CDR1 LGHNT, CDR2 FRNRAP. Trimming cost V 2 bases and J 6 bases; bases outside gene matches: 9. The DNA of the CDR3 is TGTGCTAGTGGTTTGTTAGACGAGGGGGCTGCTGAAGCTTTCTTT. It translates to CASGLLDEGAAEAFF.

V usage is TRBV11-2 and J usage is TRBJ1-1; no definite D call. This CDR3 contains 13 residues. In germline, CDR1 is SGHAT, CDR2 FQNNGV. V lost 2 bases and J 3 bases, leaving 7 bases between the germline ends. Here the CDR3 DNA reads TGTGCCAGCAGCTTACAGGACTACACTGAAGCTTTCTTT. Its protein product is CASSLQDYTEAFF.

The count of this clone is one. The chain recombines TRBV6-1 with TRBJ1-2; TRBD1 is a possible D gene (5 bases). Germline CDR1 MNHNS, CDR2 SASEGT. V dropped 2 bases and J dropped 4 bases, with 11 bases sitting between them. The CDR3 consists of 14 residues. The DNA of the CDR3 is TGTGCCAGCAGTGAATTCGGGGGACTCTATGGCTACACCTTC. Its protein product is CASSEFGGLYGYTF.

V and J are TRBV27 and TRBJ2-5, with TRBD1 matching over 7 bases. Germline CDR1 MNHEY, CDR2 SMNVEV (reference sequence). The CDR3 has 13 residues. V shed 3 bases, J shed 7 bases, and the junction held 5 bases outside the gene matches. The CDR3 sequence is CASSLIGGGTQYF. CDR3 nucleotide sequence: TGTGCCAGCAGTTTGATAGGGGGCGGGACCCAGTACTTC.

This clone was counted only a few times. The V call is TRBV7-8, the J call TRBJ2-1; 15 nucleotides line up with TRBD2. The V gene end was trimmed by 5 bases and the J gene end by 3 bases; junction bases not matched to a gene: 5. The CDR3 consists of 17 residues. Germline-derived CDR1 and CDR2 are SGHVS and FQNEAQ. The CDR3 coding sequence is TGTGCCAGCAGCCTGGGACTAGCGGGGGGAATCTACAATGAGCAGTTCTTC. Its protein is CASSLGLAGGIYNEQFF.

In nucleotides, the CDR3 is TGTGCCAGCAGCCAAATAGGGGGCGGCACTGAAGCTTTCTTT. Its protein is CASSQIGGGTEAFF. The J gene is TRBJ1-1, the V gene TRBV3-1 (or the pseudogene TRBV3-2), with 7 bases aligning to TRBD1. Germline-derived CDR1 and CDR2 are LGHDT and YNNKEL (reference sequence). The CDR3 has 14 residues. Trimming removed 2 bases from V and 4 bases from J; junction bases left unmatched: 4.

This clone occurred once. The chain uses TRBV4-2 and TRBJ2-5; 8 bases fit TRBD2. This CDR3 is built from 14 residues. Germline V gene data show CDR1 as LGHNA and CDR2 as YNFKEQ. V gave up 1 base and J gave up 5 bases; unmatched junction bases: 3. The DNA for the CDR3 is TGTGCCAGCAGCCAAGCGACGGGGGGGGAGACCCAGTACTTC. This codes for CASSQATGGETQYF.

V usage is TRBV5-1 and J usage is TRBJ2-5; 11 nucleotides line up with TRBD2. CDR1 is SGHRS and CDR2 is YFSETQ in the germline V gene. This CDR3 spans 15 amino acids. V dropped 4 bases and J dropped 4; count of bases not matched to a gene: 6. The CDR3 DNA reads as TGCGCCAGCAGCCTTAGCGGGGGGGCCGGAGAGACCCAGTACTTC. Translation: CASSLSGGAGETQYF.